The 19 T cell receptor beta chains below all came from one sample that was sequenced in a study of graft-versus-host responses after intestinal transplantation. This table comes from immunoSEQ multiplex PCR, and its TCRdb copy is limited to in-frame clones, with some not included. The sample holds about 100,000 clones, about 90% seen once. These receptors have no identified antigens. The sample here was unstimulated CD4+ T cells sorted from spleen or lymph node cells, taken before transplant. The source of these receptors is a human donor who was the organ donor for an intestinal transplant.

The chain uses TRBV7-2 and TRBJ2-2, with 11 bases matching TRBD2. Trimming removed 5 bases from V and 7 bases from J; junction bases left unmatched: 9. Germline assignment: CDR1 SGHTA and CDR2 FQGNSA. The CDR3 loop spans 16 amino acids. CDR3 sequence reads: CASSLFSGGAGGELFF. In DNA form, the CDR3 reads TGTGCCAGCAGCCTTTTTAGCGGGGGGGCCGGCGGGGAGCTGTTTTTT.

V and J are TRBV19 and TRBJ1-1; 7 bases align to TRBD1. CDR1 LNHDA and CDR2 SQIVND come from the germline V gene (reference sequence). With 5 bases clipped from V and 4 bases from J, the junction kept 7 bases outside the gene matches. The CDR3 totals 14 residues. CDR3 sequence (DNA): TGTGCCAGTAGTGGGGACAGAGGGAGCACTGAAGCTTTCTTT. Residues: CASSGDRGSTEAFF.

This clone was seen a handful of times. The chain carries TRBV6-5 and TRBJ1-1, with D perhaps TRBD1 (6 bases). Germline V gene lookup returns CDR1 MNHEY and CDR2 SVGAGI. The CDR3 totals 13 residues. The V gene lost 4 bases and the J gene lost 7 bases, with 13 bases spanning the gap. DNA of the CDR3: TGTGCCAGCAGTTTCACAGGGTCTGGTGAAGCTTTCTTT. Residues: CASSFTGSGEAFF.

The J gene is TRBJ1-6, the V gene TRBV11-2, with D perhaps matching TRBD1 (6 bases). Germline assignment: CDR1 SGHAT and CDR2 FQNNGV. The CDR3 is 17 residues long. The germline V and J ends were trimmed by 5 bases and 0 bases, with 14 bases remaining between them. The CDR3 nucleotides read TGTGCCAGCAGCGCCGAGGGGGGGAGCTCCTATAATTCACCCCTCCACTTT. It translates to CASSAEGGSSYNSPLHF. Full variable domain (rest looked up from reference TRBV11-2 and TRBJ1-6): EAGVAQSPRYKIIEKRQSVAFWCNPISGHATLYWYQQILGQGPKLLIQFQNNGVVDDSQLPKDRFSAERLKGVDSTLKIQPAKLEDSAVYLCASSAEGGSSYNSPLHFGNGTRLTVT.

The rearrangement uses TRBV18 and TRBJ1-2; D might be TRBD1 (6 bases). V dropped 1 base and J dropped 0 bases, with 9 bases sitting between them. The CDR3 sequence is 15 residues long. The germline CDR1 and CDR2 sequences are KGHSH and LQKENI. The CDR3 coding sequence is TGTGCCAGCTCACCACACAGGGATCCTAACTATGGCTACACCTTC. It specifies CASSPHRDPNYGYTF.

The V and J genes are TRBV12-5 and TRBJ1-2, with 7 bases fitting TRBD1. The V gene's germline CDR1 is LGHNT and CDR2 FRNRAP. The CDR3 totals 14 residues. V gave up 5 bases and J gave up 4 bases; unmatched junction bases: 7. CDR3 DNA: TGTGCTAGTGGTGCCGGGACAGATCTCTATGGCTACACCTTC. Its translation is CASGAGTDLYGYTF. Complete variable domain (other parts from reference TRBV12-5 and TRBJ1-2): DARVTQTPRHKVTEMGQEVTMRCQPILGHNTVFWYRQTMMQGLELLAYFRNRAPLDDSGMPKDRFSAEMPDATLATLKIQPSEPRDSAVYFCASGAGTDLYGYTFGSGTRLTVV.

The V gene is TRBV14, the J gene TRBJ1-4; no definite D call. The germline V gene encodes CDR1 SGHDN and CDR2 FVKESK. Trimming stripped 8 bases from V and 5 bases from J, with 21 bases between. The CDR3 loop spans 16 amino acids. The CDR3 loop reads CASPPAGFYQNEKLFF. DNA for the CDR3: TGTGCCAGCCCCCCGGCGGGGTTTTACCAAAATGAAAAACTGTTTTTT.

The chain has TRBV28 and TRBJ1-4, with no clear D. Germline V gives CDR1 MDHEN, CDR2 SYDVKM. V gave up 6 bases and J gave up 2 bases, with 10 bases separating them. This CDR3 spans 14 amino acids. Here the CDR3 DNA reads TGTGCCAGCAGGAGCGGGTCTACTAATGAAAAACTGTTTTTT. Protein sequence: CASRSGSTNEKLFF.

This clone appeared once. The chain joins TRBV6-5 to TRBJ2-7; D may be TRBD1 (5 bases). The length of the CDR3 is 13 residues. CDR1 and CDR2 from the germline V gene are MNHEY and SVGAGI. V dropped 6 bases and J dropped 2 bases, with 11 bases sitting between them. Here the CDR3 DNA reads TGTGCCAGCAGCTCGGACAAAACCTACGAGCAGTACTTC. Encoded protein: CASSSDKTYEQYF.

The chain carries TRBV4-1 and TRBJ1-4, with D maybe TRBD1 (5 bases). Germline assignment: CDR1 MGHRA and CDR2 YSYEKL. There are 18 residues in the CDR3. Trimming took 4 bases from V and 6 from J, leaving 24 bases between them. The CDR3: CASSRHFPGRGDDEKLFF. CDR3 bases: TGCGCCAGCAGCCGACATTTCCCAGGGCGGGGGGATGATGAAAAACTGTTTTTT.

The gene calls are TRBV6-5 and TRBJ1-6, with D possibly matching TRBD1 (5 bases). The V and J ends lost 8 bases and 7 bases respectively, with 12 bases between them. Germline CDR1 and CDR2: MNHEY and SVGAGI. This CDR3 region has 13 residues. The CDR3 sequence is CASASGGNSPLHF. CDR3 bases: TGTGCCAGCGCTTCCGGGGGGAATTCACCCCTCCACTTT.

The chain's CDR3 is CASSLGNLGTEAFF. CDR3 DNA sequence: TGCGCCAGCAGCTTGGGGAATTTAGGCACTGAAGCTTTCTTT. V gene TRBV5-1 combines with J gene TRBJ1-1; D is undetermined. Trimming took off 0 bases at V and 4 bases at J, with 10 bases between the two ends. The CDR3 is made up of 14 amino acids. Germline lookup yields CDR1 SGHRS and CDR2 YFSETQ.

Here the CDR3 reads CASSETSLANQPQHF. In DNA form, the CDR3 reads TGTGCCAGCAGTGAAACATCCCTCGCCAATCAGCCCCAGCATTTT. J is TRBJ1-5 and V is TRBV6-1, with no clear D. Deletions cut 2 bases from V and 3 bases from J, with 11 bases between. CDR3 length: 15 amino acids. The germline gives CDR1 MNHNS, CDR2 SASEGT.

V and J are TRBV12-2 and TRBJ1-2. TRBV12-2 is reported as a pseudogene. This CDR3 is built from 14 residues. This CDR3 is CASRLERRGYGYTF. The CDR3 DNA reads as TGTGCAAGTCGCTTAGAGAGACGGGGGTATGGCTACACCTTC.

The V gene is TRBV2, the J gene TRBJ1-6; possibly TRBD1 for D (5 bases). V was cut by 6 bases and J by 2 bases, with 11 bases left in between. CDR1 and CDR2 (germline): SNHLY, FYNNEI. This CDR3 spans 15 amino acids. Written as DNA, the CDR3 is TGTGCCAGCAGGGGCGGGGACCCCTATAATTCACCCCTCCACTTT. Its protein product is CASRGGDPYNSPLHF.

In DNA, the CDR3 is TGTGCCAGCAGCCGTGCTAGCGGGGACCACTACGAGCAGTACTTC. It is translated as CASSRASGDHYEQYF. The J gene is TRBJ2-7, the V gene TRBV2; the match to TRBD2 covers 9 bases. V dropped 6 bases and J dropped 3; count of bases not matched to a gene: 9. CDR1 and CDR2 from the germline V gene are SNHLY and FYNNEI. CDR3 size: 15 residues.

The chain uses TRBV27 and TRBJ1-2, with 9 bases that match TRBD1. CDR3 size: 13 residues. Germline CDR1 reads MNHEY; CDR2 reads SMNVEV (reference sequence). V was pared by 6 bases and J by 8 bases, with 7 bases of the junction left unmatched. The DNA for the CDR3 is TGTGCCAGCAGCCAACAGGGGGCAGGAGGCTACACCTTC. The encoded protein is CASSQQGAGGYTF.

In this sample, this clone turned up a few times. The J gene is TRBJ1-4, the V gene TRBV6-1; maybe TRBD1 (5 bases). The V end lost 7 bases, the J end lost 5 bases, and 14 bases lay between the germline ends. Germline CDR1 MNHNS, CDR2 SASEGT. The CDR3 length is 14 residues. CDR3 protein: CASNDRGRNEKLFF. The CDR3 DNA follows: TGTGCCAGCAACGATCGGGGGAGAAATGAAAAACTGTTTTTT.

This chain joins TRBV5-6 and TRBJ1-5; D call uncertain. CDR1 is SGHDT and CDR2 is YYEEEE in the germline V gene. V was cut by 4 bases and J by 11 bases, with 16 bases left in between. There are 13 residues in the CDR3. CDR3 region: CASSHGTIKTQHF. The CDR3 bases are TGTGCCAGCAGCCACGGAACAATCAAGACCCAGCATTTT.